A single sample gave rise to the 9 T cell receptor beta chains below, sequenced in a study of shared clonotypes between healthy human individuals. CD8 cells classed as naive were CD45RO-negative and positively selected for CCR7, excluding terminally differentiated effector memory CD45RA+ cells. Only in-frame clones appear in the TCRdb table, and some are missing; sequencing was by immunoSEQ multiplex PCR. The data show 800,000 or so clones, with 90% to 97% seen just once and less than 0.25% held by the top ten. Material: naive CD8+ T cells sorted from blood. Every receptor here comes from a man aged 25 to 40 in good health.

This chain uses TRBV11-2 with TRBJ2-1; D is possibly TRBD1 (6 bases). With 8 bases removed from V and 8 bases from J, the gap between germline ends came to 22 bases. The germline gives CDR1 SGHAT, CDR2 FQNNGV. This CDR3 spans 15 amino acids. The CDR3 coding sequence is TGTGCCAGCCACACCCGGCAGGGGTTTTACGATGAGCAGTTCTTC. The encoded protein is CASHTRQGFYDEQFF.

This chain joins TRBV19 and TRBJ1-5; D call uncertain. The germline V and J ends were trimmed by 4 bases and 0 bases, with 13 bases remaining between them. The CDR3 is 16 amino acids. Per germline, CDR1 LNHDA and CDR2 SQIVND (reference sequence). The CDR3 is CASSTPRRYSNQPQHF. CDR3 DNA sequence: TGTGCCAGTAGTACCCCCCGGCGGTATAGCAATCAGCCCCAGCATTTT.

The chain carries TRBV19 and TRBJ1-5, with D unclear. The CDR3 consists of 13 residues. The V end was cut by 4 bases, the J end by 3 bases, with 7 bases between. Germline CDR1 is LNHDA and CDR2 is SQIVND (reference sequence). As DNA, the CDR3 is TGTGCCAGTAGTAGACGGGTCAATCAGCCCCAGCATTTT. Amino acids: CASSRRVNQPQHF.

This clone was observed once. The J gene is TRBJ2-7, the V gene TRBV27; D assignment may be TRBD1 or TRBD2 (5 bases each). Germline-derived CDR1 and CDR2 are MNHEY and SMNVEV (reference sequence). The germline V and J ends were trimmed by 7 bases and 3 bases, with 13 bases remaining between them. This CDR3 region has 13 residues. CDR3 loop: CASTPGRGYEQYF. CDR3 coding DNA: TGTGCCAGCACACCGGGACGGGGCTACGAGCAGTACTTC.

The chain combines TRBV4-1 with TRBJ1-2; D uncertain. This CDR3 is built from 16 residues. The V end lost 5 bases, the J end lost 0 bases, and 16 bases lay between the germline ends. Per germline, CDR1 MGHRA and CDR2 YSYEKL. The CDR3 DNA sequence: TGCGCCAGCAGCGAAGTAGGCGGCAGTCCTAACTATGGCTACACCTTC. Translating gives CASSEVGGSPNYGYTF.

This chain connects TRBV7-4 to TRBJ2-5; D call uncertain. CDR1 and CDR2 (germline): SGHVT, SQSDAQ. The CDR3 covers 15 residues. Between the trimmed V and J ends, which lost 5 bases and 6 bases, there was a span of 19 bases. CDR3 amino acids: CASSHSEFWGKTQYF. The CDR3 DNA follows: TGTGCCAGCAGCCACAGTGAGTTCTGGGGAAAGACCCAGTACTTC.

The chain recombines TRBV21-1 with TRBJ2-1; the table names TRBD2, a call not compared with the DNA. TRBV21-1 is designated a pseudogene. This CDR3 spans 17 amino acids. The CDR3 coding sequence is TGTGCCAGCAGCAAAGAGGAGGCGGGAGGGCCCGACAATGAGCAGTTCTTC. Its translation: CASSKEEAGGPDNEQFF.

The V gene is TRBV7-2, the J gene TRBJ1-4; D not certain. The ends were cut back, 4 bases at V and 5 bases at J, with 5 bases in the middle. The length of the CDR3 is 12 residues. CDR1 and CDR2 (germline): SGHTA, FQGNSA. The CDR3 bases are TGTGCCAGCAGCTCACAGAATGAAAAACTGTTTTTT. Encoded protein: CASSSQNEKLFF. Together with reference TRBV7-2 and TRBJ1-4, the CDR3 gives the full variable domain: GAGVSQSPSNKVTEKGKDVELRCDPISGHTALYWYRQSLGQGLEFLIYFQGNSAPDKSGLPSDRFSAERTGGSVSTLTIQRTQQEDSAVYLCASSSQNEKLFFGSGTQLSVL.

The chain combines TRBV7-2 with TRBJ2-7; D is perhaps TRBD2 (6 bases). This CDR3 is 12 amino acids long. V was clipped by 8 bases and J by 6 bases, with 14 bases between them. Germline CDR1 and CDR2: SGHTA and FQGNSA. The CDR3 nucleotides read TGTGCCAGCCGGGACTCAGCCCTCGAGCAGTACTTC. Protein sequence: CASRDSALEQYF. The variable domain in full, with the rest retrieved from reference TRBV7-2 and TRBJ2-7, is GAGVSQSPSNKVTEKGKDVELRCDPISGHTALYWYRQSLGQGLEFLIYFQGNSAPDKSGLPSDRFSAERTGGSVSTLTIQRTQQEDSAVYLCASRDSALEQYFGPGTRLTVT.